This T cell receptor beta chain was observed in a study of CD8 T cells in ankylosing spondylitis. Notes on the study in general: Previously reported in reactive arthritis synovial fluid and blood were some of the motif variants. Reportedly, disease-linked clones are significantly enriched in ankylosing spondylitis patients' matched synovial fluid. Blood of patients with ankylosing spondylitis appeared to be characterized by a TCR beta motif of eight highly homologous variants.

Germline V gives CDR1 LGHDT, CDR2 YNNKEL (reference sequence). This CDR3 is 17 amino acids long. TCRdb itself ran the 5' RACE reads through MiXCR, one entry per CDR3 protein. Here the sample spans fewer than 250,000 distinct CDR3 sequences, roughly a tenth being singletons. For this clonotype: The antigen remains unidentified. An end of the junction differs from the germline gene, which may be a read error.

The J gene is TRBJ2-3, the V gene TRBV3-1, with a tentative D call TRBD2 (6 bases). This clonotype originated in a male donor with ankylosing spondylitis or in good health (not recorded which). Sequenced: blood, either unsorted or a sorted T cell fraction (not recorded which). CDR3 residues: CACSKDVGGTLTDTQYF. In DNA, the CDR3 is TGTGCCTGCAGCAAAGATGTCGGCGGGACCCTCACAGATACGCAGTATTTT.